The sequence of this TCR beta chain was determined in a study of human T cells and chemical hapten exposure. General study findings and limits: No shift was seen in TCRs above 1 in 1000 frequency with DPC sensitization.

Looked up from germline, CDR1 is SQVTM and CDR2 is ANQGSEA. CDR3 length: 13 amino acids. V gave up 6 bases and J gave up 0 bases, with 11 bases separating them. In the source study's methods: Sample-level TCR yields exhibited a median of approximately 89,000, with a range of about 20,000 to 700,000. TCRdb analysed the RACE reads with MiXCR anew, one entry per CDR3 protein. What appears here as the V and J calls and clone size reflects TCRdb's work, not the paper's. This sample carries approximately 44,000 distinct CDR3 sequences, roughly 4.1% of them seen once, and the ten largest clones take around 5.8%. Time point defined: healthy volunteer bleed at 2 weeks. Unfractionated whole blood yielded total RNA. At least ten counts were recorded for this clonotype. Its antigen is undetermined.

The clonotype originates from a human donor in good health. Some clones in this sample may be carry-over from other donors' samples. The gene calls are TRBV29-1 and TRBJ1-1; D not certain. The sample taken for sequencing was whole blood. The CDR3: CSVQRLLNTEAFF. CDR3 DNA: TGCAGCGTGCAACGGCTATTGAACACTGAAGCTTTCTTT.